These 29 T cell receptor beta chains were sequenced from one sample in a study of Ad26.COV2.S vaccination and SARS-CoV-2 variants. The method was immunoSEQ multiplex PCR; TCRdb's version includes in-frame clones alone and lacks a portion of them. The repertoire has about 350,000 clones, about 91% of them found once; the top ten carry about 3.8%. The material sequenced was peripheral blood, taken after recovery from COVID-19. Source of these receptors: a human donor who had recovered from COVID-19.

This clone was counted only a few times. V is TRBV27 and J is TRBJ1-1; 7 positions match TRBD1. The V and J ends lost 5 bases and 5 bases, in that order; junction bases with no gene match: 5. The germline CDR1 and CDR2 sequences are MNHEY and SMNVEV (reference sequence). This CDR3 spans 13 amino acids. This chain's CDR3 is CASSASQGTEAFF. CDR3 nucleotides: TGTGCCAGCAGTGCGTCACAGGGGACTGAAGCTTTCTTT.

This clone was observed a single time. This sequence joins TRBV2 and TRBJ2-4; D tentatively reads TRBD1 or TRBD2 (5 bases each). This CDR3 contains 11 residues. The germline V gene has CDR1 SNHLY and CDR2 FYNNEI. With 8 bases removed from V and 8 bases from J, the gap between germline ends came to 10 bases. CDR3 in DNA: TGTGCCAGCCATGGGACCCACATTCAGTACTTC. The encoded protein is CASHGTHIQYF.

J is TRBJ1-2 and V is TRBV7-2; 7 bases agree with TRBD1. V lost 5 bases, J lost 0 bases, and 18 bases stayed unmatched. Germline V gene lookup returns CDR1 SGHTA and CDR2 FQGNSA. This CDR3 has 19 amino acids. CDR3 residues: CASSLTTGEGALANYGYTF. In nucleotides, the CDR3 is TGTGCCAGCAGCCTCACCACAGGAGAGGGGGCCCTAGCTAACTATGGCTACACCTTC. Together with reference TRBV7-2 and TRBJ1-2, the CDR3 gives the full variable domain: GAGVSQSPSNKVTEKGKDVELRCDPISGHTALYWYRQSLGQGLEFLIYFQGNSAPDKSGLPSDRFSAERTGGSVSTLTIQRTQQEDSAVYLCASSLTTGEGALANYGYTFGSGTRLTVV.

The chain uses TRBV6-6 and TRBJ2-7; D not resolved. The V gene lost 7 bases and the J gene lost 2 bases, with 15 bases spanning the gap. The CDR3 runs to 14 residues. The germline V gene has CDR1 MNHNY and CDR2 SVGAGI (reference sequence). CDR3 residues: CASTRMVSTYEQYF. The CDR3 nucleotides read TGTGCCAGCACCAGAATGGTGTCGACCTACGAGCAGTACTTC.

V usage is TRBV4-1 and J usage is TRBJ1-5, with a weak D call TRBD1 (5 bases). Germline CDR1 and CDR2: MGHRA and YSYEKL. V lost 0 bases, J lost 0 bases, and 15 bases lay in between. CDR3 length equals 18 residues. The CDR3 nucleotides are TGCGCCAGCAGCCAAGAGGGGCGGCTTGGAGATAGCAATCAGCCCCAGCATTTT. Amino acid sequence: CASSQEGRLGDSNQPQHF.

This clone showed up just once. V and J are TRBV9 and TRBJ2-5; D ambiguous. Germline lookup yields CDR1 SGDLS and CDR2 YYNGEE. Trimming took off 2 bases at V and 1 base at J, with 12 bases between the two ends. The CDR3 sequence is 15 residues long. CDR3 coding DNA: TGTGCCAGCAGCGTTGGCCTAGGACCCCAAGAGACCCAGTACTTC. Protein product: CASSVGLGPQETQYF.

The chain employs TRBV2 and TRBJ2-3, with a weak D call TRBD2 (7 bases). V lost 2 bases and J 8 bases, leaving 14 bases between the germline ends. This CDR3 has 14 residues. Germline-derived CDR1 and CDR2 are SNHLY and FYNNEI. The CDR3 sequence: CASSERGGPGTQYF. The CDR3 DNA follows: TGTGCCAGCAGTGAAAGGGGGGGGCCCGGTACGCAGTATTTT.

The chain links TRBV4-1 to TRBJ1-1; a weak D match, TRBD1 (6 bases). Between the trimmed V and J ends, which lost 5 bases and 12 bases, there was a span of 19 bases. The CDR3 sequence is 13 residues long. The germline gives CDR1 MGHRA, CDR2 YSYEKL. CDR3 coding DNA: TGCGCCAGCAGCTCAACTTCAGGGGCGTCTCCTTTCTTT. Its translation is CASSSTSGASPFF.

The chain has TRBV5-4 and TRBJ2-7; D uncertain. The germline V gene has CDR1 SGHNT and CDR2 YYREEE (reference sequence). The V and J ends lost 4 bases and 4 bases respectively, with 6 bases between them. The CDR3 spans 11 residues. The CDR3 is CASSTPYEQYF. CDR3 sequence (DNA): TGTGCCAGCAGCACCCCGTACGAGCAGTACTTC.

The rearrangement links TRBV7-6 to TRBJ1-2, with TRBD1 matching 11 bases. The germline V gene encodes CDR1 SGHVS and CDR2 FNYEAQ. V trimming: 0 bases; J trimming: 4 bases; junction bases outside the gene matches: 1. The CDR3 is 15 residues long. The CDR3 coding sequence is TGTGCCAGCAGCTTAGCCGGGACAGGGGGCTATGGCTACACCTTC. Its translation is CASSLAGTGGYGYTF. Combining the CDR3 with reference TRBV7-6 and TRBJ1-2 gives the whole variable domain GAGVSQSPRYKVTKRGQDVALRCDPISGHVSLYWYRQALGQGPEFLTYFNYEAQQDKSGLPNDRFSAERPEGSISTLTIQRTEQRDSAMYRCASSLAGTGGYGYTFGSGTRLTVV.

The V and J genes are TRBV5-5 and TRBJ1-2; unclear D gene. CDR1 is SGHKS, CDR2 YYEKEE, per germline (reference sequence). This CDR3 has 16 amino acids. Trimming pared 1 base from V and 5 bases from J, leaving 18 bases between. The CDR3 region is CASSLPGHPFWYGYTF. CDR3 in DNA: TGTGCCAGCAGCTTGCCTGGGCACCCGTTTTGGTATGGCTACACCTTC.

The chain carries TRBV18 and TRBJ1-1, with 7 bases matching TRBD1. Germline loops: CDR1 KGHSH, CDR2 LQKENI. The CDR3 is 17 amino acids. Trimming removed 6 bases from V and 3 bases from J; junction bases left unmatched: 16. The CDR3, as DNA: TGTGCCAGCTCGGCACAGGGGTTCCCAACAGTTCACACTGAAGCTTTCTTT. Protein product: CASSAQGFPTVHTEAFF.

The chain has TRBV7-3 and TRBJ1-1; D is undetermined. This CDR3 contains 14 residues. Trimming removed 5 bases at V and 5 bases at J, with 15 bases between. Germline V gene lookup returns CDR1 SGHTA and CDR2 FQGTGA. In DNA, the CDR3 is TGTGCCAGCAGCCTCAACTCTAAAGGGACTGAAGCTTTCTTT. Its translation: CASSLNSKGTEAFF.

The V gene is TRBV5-1, the J gene TRBJ1-3; D ambiguous. Trimming cost V 1 base and J 0 bases, with 8 bases left between them. CDR1 and CDR2 (germline): SGHRS, YFSETQ. CDR3 length: 15 amino acids. CDR3 nucleotides: TGCGCCAGCAGCTTGACACGGAACTCTGGAAACACCATATATTTT. It codes for CASSLTRNSGNTIYF.

V usage is TRBV2 and J usage is TRBJ1-3; TRBD1 might be the D (6 bases). The CDR3 is 13 amino acids. V lost 6 bases and J lost 4, with 10 bases in between. Germline V gene data show CDR1 as SNHLY and CDR2 as FYNNEI. In nucleotides, the CDR3 is TGTGCCAGCAGGGGGGACATGGGAAACACCATATATTTT. Its translation is CASRGDMGNTIYF.

This chain links TRBV7-2 with TRBJ2-1, with D uncertain. This CDR3 is 11 amino acids long. The germline V gene has CDR1 SGHTA and CDR2 FQGNSA. V shed 2 bases and J shed 10 bases, with 6 bases lying between them. The CDR3 DNA sequence: TGTGCCAGCAGCTTAAGCATAGAGCAGTTCTTC. Its translation is CASSLSIEQFF.

The chain is built from TRBV24-1 and TRBJ2-1, with D perhaps matching TRBD1 (5 bases). The CDR3 is made up of 14 amino acids. The germline V gene encodes CDR1 KGHDR and CDR2 SFDVKD. Deletions cut 3 bases from V and 7 bases from J, with 12 bases between. Here the CDR3 reads CATSDPQGRNEQFF. The CDR3 nucleotides read TGTGCCACCAGTGATCCTCAGGGAAGGAATGAGCAGTTCTTC.

The chain employs TRBV4-1 and TRBJ2-5; 7 bases agree with TRBD2. Germline loops: CDR1 MGHRA, CDR2 YSYEKL. Trimming took 2 bases from V and 2 from J; bases not matched to a gene: 8. This CDR3 is 16 amino acids long. The CDR3 reads CASSQTSGGVQETQYF. The CDR3 nucleotides are TGCGCCAGCAGCCAAACCAGTGGGGGGGTACAAGAGACCCAGTACTTC.

CDR3 amino acids: CASSLLESTGELFF. The CDR3 region has the DNA TGTGCCAGCAGCTTATTGGAGTCCACCGGGGAGCTGTTTTTT. The rearrangement links TRBV7-6 to TRBJ2-2; D remains unclear. This CDR3 contains 14 residues. Trimming removed 2 bases from V and 4 bases from J, with 8 bases in between. In germline, CDR1 is SGHVS, CDR2 FNYEAQ.

A word on this clone: This sample also contains other DNA sequences that code for the same CDR3. The CDR3, as DNA: TGTGCCAGCAGCGCGGGTGGGAACACTGAAGCTTTCTTT. Translated, it gives CASSAGGNTEAFF. V usage is TRBV9 and J usage is TRBJ1-1, with unresolved D. Germline V gives CDR1 SGDLS, CDR2 YYNGEE. V lost 3 bases to trimming and J lost 1 base, with 7 bases between them. The CDR3 has 13 residues.

CDR3 sequence reads: CASKTPRETQYF. The CDR3 DNA sequence: TGTGCCAGCAAGACGCCCCGGGAGACCCAGTACTTC. The chain carries TRBV6-6 and TRBJ2-5; D is ambiguous. Germline lookup yields CDR1 MNHNY and CDR2 SVGAGI (reference sequence). The CDR3 sequence is 12 residues long. Trimming left V 7 bases short and J 5 bases short, with 11 bases between.

The chain links TRBV3-1 (or the pseudogene TRBV3-2) to TRBJ1-3; no definite D call. CDR1 and CDR2 (germline): LGHDT, YNNKEL (reference sequence). Trimming left V 4 bases short and J 0 bases short, with 4 bases between. The CDR3 is 13 amino acids. Here the CDR3 DNA reads TGTGCCAGCAGCCTAAGCTCTGGAAACACCATATATTTT. Amino acid sequence: CASSLSSGNTIYF.

The J gene is TRBJ1-1, the V gene TRBV15, with 9 positions matching TRBD1. CDR1 is LNHNV and CDR2 is YYDKDF in the germline V gene (reference sequence). The CDR3 runs 14 residues. The trim removed 3 bases at V and 4 bases at J, leaving 3 bases unmatched. CDR3 loop: CATSSGTGFTEAFF. CDR3 sequence (DNA): TGTGCCACCAGCAGCGGGACAGGGTTCACTGAAGCTTTCTTT.

The chain joins TRBV5-1 to TRBJ2-7; 7 bases are a match to TRBD2. Trimming took 1 base from V and 7 from J; bases not matched to a gene: 2. The CDR3 is made up of 12 amino acids. Germline lookup yields CDR1 SGHRS and CDR2 YFSETQ. The DNA for the CDR3 is TGCGCCAGCAGCTTGAATAGCGGGGAGCAGTACTTC. Its translation: CASSLNSGEQYF.

V and J are TRBV11-2 and TRBJ1-4; the match to TRBD1 covers 8 bases. The CDR3 covers 15 residues. Germline lookup yields CDR1 SGHAT and CDR2 FQNNGV. Trimming at V came to 5 bases and at J to 7 bases, leaving 9 bases not matched to a gene. As DNA, the CDR3 is TGTGCCAGCAGCGCTCAGGGGGCAGGGGCTGAAAAACTGTTTTTT. Its translation: CASSAQGAGAEKLFF.

J is TRBJ2-7 and V is TRBV5-1; weak D call: TRBD1 (5 bases). The V gene's germline CDR1 is SGHRS and CDR2 YFSETQ. The CDR3 length is 15 residues. Deletions cut 6 bases from V and 7 bases from J, with 23 bases between. DNA of the CDR3: TGCGCCAGCAAGGGTCGAACAGGTGGGTCCGGTGAGCAGTACTTC. Protein sequence: CASKGRTGGSGEQYF.

The chain has TRBV19 and TRBJ1-4; D may be TRBD1 (6 bases). The V end was cut by 5 bases, the J end by 3 bases, with 19 bases between. CDR1 is LNHDA, CDR2 SQIVND, per germline (reference sequence). The CDR3 is 17 amino acids. The CDR3 nucleotides read TGTGCCAGTAGTCTTTTGCCGGGGGCGATCCCTAATGAAAAACTGTTTTTT. As protein: CASSLLPGAIPNEKLFF.

CDR3 sequence (DNA): TGTGCCAGCAGTCCCGCCCCCAATGGCTACACCTTC. Protein: CASSPAPNGYTF. The rearrangement uses TRBV12-3 or TRBV12-4 and TRBJ1-2, with no clear D. This CDR3 has 12 residues. The germline V and J ends were trimmed by 5 bases and 6 bases, with 10 bases remaining between them.

The genes are TRBV10-3 and TRBJ1-5; D uncertain. The CDR3 has 15 amino acids. V shed 6 bases and J shed 0 bases, with 12 bases lying between them. From germline, CDR1 is ENHRY and CDR2 SYGVKD. This CDR3 reads CAIRPGGDSNQPQHF. The CDR3, as DNA: TGTGCCATCAGGCCGGGCGGCGATAGCAATCAGCCCCAGCATTTT.